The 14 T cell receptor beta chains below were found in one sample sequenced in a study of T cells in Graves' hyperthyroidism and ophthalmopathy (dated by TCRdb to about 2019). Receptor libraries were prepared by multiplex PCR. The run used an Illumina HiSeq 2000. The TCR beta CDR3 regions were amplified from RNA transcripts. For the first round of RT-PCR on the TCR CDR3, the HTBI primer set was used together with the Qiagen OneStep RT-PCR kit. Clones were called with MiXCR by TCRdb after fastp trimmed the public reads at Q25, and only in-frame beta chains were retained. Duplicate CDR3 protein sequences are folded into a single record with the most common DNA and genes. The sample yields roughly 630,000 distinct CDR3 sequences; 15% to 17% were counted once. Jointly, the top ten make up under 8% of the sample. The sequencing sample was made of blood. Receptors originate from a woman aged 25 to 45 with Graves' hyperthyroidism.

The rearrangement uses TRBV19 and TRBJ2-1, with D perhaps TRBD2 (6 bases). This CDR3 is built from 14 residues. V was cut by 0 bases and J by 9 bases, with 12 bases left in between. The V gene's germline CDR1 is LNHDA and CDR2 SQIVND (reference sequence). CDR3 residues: CASSIDVPGVEQFF. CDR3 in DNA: TGTGCCAGTAGTATAGATGTGCCGGGAGTTGAGCAGTTCTTC.

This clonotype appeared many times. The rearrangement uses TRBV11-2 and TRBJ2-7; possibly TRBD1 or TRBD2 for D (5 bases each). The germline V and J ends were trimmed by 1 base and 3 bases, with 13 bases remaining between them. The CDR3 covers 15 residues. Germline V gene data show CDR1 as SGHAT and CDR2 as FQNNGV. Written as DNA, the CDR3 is TGTGCCAGCAGCTTAGTTCCGGGGCCGATCTACGAGCAGTACTTC. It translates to CASSLVPGPIYEQYF.

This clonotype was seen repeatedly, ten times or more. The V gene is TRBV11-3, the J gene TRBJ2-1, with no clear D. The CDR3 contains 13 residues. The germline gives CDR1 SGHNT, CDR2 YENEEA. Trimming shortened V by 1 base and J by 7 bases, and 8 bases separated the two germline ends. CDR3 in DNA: TGTGCCAGCAGCTTAGCCGACTGGAATGAGCAGTTCTTC. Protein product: CASSLADWNEQFF.

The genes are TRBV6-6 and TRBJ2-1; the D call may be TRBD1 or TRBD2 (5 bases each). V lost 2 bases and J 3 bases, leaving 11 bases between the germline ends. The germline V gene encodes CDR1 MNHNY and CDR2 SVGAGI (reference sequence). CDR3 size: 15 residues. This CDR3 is CASSYELGVYNEQFF. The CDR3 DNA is TGTGCCAGCAGTTACGAACTAGGGGTCTACAATGAGCAGTTCTTC.

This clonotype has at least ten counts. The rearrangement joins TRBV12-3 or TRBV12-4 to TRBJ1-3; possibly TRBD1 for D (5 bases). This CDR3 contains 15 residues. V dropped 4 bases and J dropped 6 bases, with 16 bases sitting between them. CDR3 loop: CASSSSTETINTIYF. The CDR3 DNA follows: TGTGCCAGCAGTTCATCGACAGAGACCATAAACACCATATATTTT.

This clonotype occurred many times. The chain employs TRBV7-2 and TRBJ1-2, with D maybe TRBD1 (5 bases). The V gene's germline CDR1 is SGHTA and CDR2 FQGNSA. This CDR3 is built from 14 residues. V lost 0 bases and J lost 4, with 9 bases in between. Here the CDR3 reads CASSLAGDPYGYTF. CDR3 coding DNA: TGTGCCAGCAGCTTAGCGGGGGACCCCTATGGCTACACCTTC. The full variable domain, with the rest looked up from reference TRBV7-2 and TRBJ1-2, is GAGVSQSPSNKVTEKGKDVELRCDPISGHTALYWYRQSLGQGLEFLIYFQGNSAPDKSGLPSDRFSAERTGGSVSTLTIQRTQQEDSAVYLCASSLAGDPYGYTFGSGTRLTVV.

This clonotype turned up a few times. In DNA, the CDR3 is TGTGCCAGCACCTCCCAAGGACAGGGGGCTGACACCGGGGAGCTGTTTTTT. This gives the protein CASTSQGQGADTGELFF. The chain employs TRBV5-5 and TRBJ2-2, with 11 bases matching TRBD1. This CDR3 region has 17 residues. With V trimmed by 6 bases and J by 3 bases, 10 bases remained unmatched. Per the germline V gene, CDR1 is SGHKS and CDR2 is YYEKEE (reference sequence).

CDR3 bases: TGCGCCAGCAGCTTCTTCTGGACTAGCACAGATACGCAGTATTTT. Its translation is CASSFFWTSTDTQYF. The genes are TRBV5-1 and TRBJ2-3, with a tentative D call TRBD2 (5 bases). Germline loops: CDR1 SGHRS, CDR2 YFSETQ. The V gene lost 2 bases and the J gene lost 0 bases, with 10 bases spanning the gap. The CDR3 has 15 amino acids.

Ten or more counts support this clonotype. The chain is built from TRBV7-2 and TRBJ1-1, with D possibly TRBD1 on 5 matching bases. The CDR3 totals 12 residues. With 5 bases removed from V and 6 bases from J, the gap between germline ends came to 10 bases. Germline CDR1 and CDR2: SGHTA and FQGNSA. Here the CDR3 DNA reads TGTGCCAGCAGCCGCATGACAGCTGAAGCTTTCTTT. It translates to CASSRMTAEAFF.

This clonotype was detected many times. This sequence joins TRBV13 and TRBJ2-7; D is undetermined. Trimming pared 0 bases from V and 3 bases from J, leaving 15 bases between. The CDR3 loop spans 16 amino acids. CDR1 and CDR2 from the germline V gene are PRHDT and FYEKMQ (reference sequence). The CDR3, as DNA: TGTGCCAGCAGCTTAGGGTTTAGGAAGACTTACTACGAGCAGTACTTC. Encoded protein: CASSLGFRKTYYEQYF.

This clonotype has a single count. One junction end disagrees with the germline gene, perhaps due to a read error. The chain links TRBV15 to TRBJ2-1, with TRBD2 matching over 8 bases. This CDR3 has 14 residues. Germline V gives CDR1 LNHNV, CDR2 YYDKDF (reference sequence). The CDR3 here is CANSSGSSYNEQFF. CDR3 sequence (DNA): TGTGCCAACAGCAGCGGGAGCTCCTACAATGAGCAGTTCTTC.

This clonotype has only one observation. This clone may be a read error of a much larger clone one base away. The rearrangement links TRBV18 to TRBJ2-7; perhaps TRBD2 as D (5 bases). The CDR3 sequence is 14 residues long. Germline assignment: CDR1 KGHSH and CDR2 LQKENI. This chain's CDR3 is CASSDRLTSYEQHF. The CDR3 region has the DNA TGTGCCAGCTCAGATCGACTAACGTCCTACGAGCAGCACTTC.

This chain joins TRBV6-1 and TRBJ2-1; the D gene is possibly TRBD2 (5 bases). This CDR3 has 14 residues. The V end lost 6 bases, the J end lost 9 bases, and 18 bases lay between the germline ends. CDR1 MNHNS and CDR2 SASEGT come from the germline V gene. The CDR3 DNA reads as TGTGCCAGCAGACCTCCCGAGGCGGGTGGTGAGCAGTTCTTC. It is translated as CASRPPEAGGEQFF.

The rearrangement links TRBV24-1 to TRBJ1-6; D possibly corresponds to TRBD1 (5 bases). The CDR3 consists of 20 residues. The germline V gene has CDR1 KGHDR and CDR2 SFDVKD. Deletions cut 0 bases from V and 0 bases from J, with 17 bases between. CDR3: CATSDLTKGRESSYNSPLHF. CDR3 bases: TGTGCCACCAGTGATTTGACCAAGGGACGCGAAAGCTCCTATAATTCACCCCTCCACTTT.